This TCR beta chain was captured by sequencing in a study of blood T cell repertoires in COVID-19 (dated by TCRdb to about 2020). Concerning the study at large: Collaborator samples came from the United States, Italy and Spain and covered acute and convalescent phases of COVID-19. The prospective study material was composed of cDNA or gDNA derived from T cells, B-cell-depleted T cells, or PBMCs. The dataset comprised deeply sampled blood TCRbeta repertoires from subjects exposed to, actively infected with, or recovered from COVID-19. The repertoires were released in a freely available public database meant as a resource for research on the immune response to SARS-CoV-2. Samples came from the ongoing ImmuneRACE study (first 160 participants) plus 1,254 subjects from 6 global collaborators. Sample metadata almost always included a de-identified subject ID, COVID-19 status, age in years and sex. Where HLA class I and class II types were available, the types were taken from metadata supplied by the sample provider, not from assay-based typing. Here is what the overall study found, with its caveats: The quantity of clinical and demographic metadata differed by source and by participant and was supplied without curation.

Details on this clone: What antigen it recognizes has not been identified. No quality values exist for individual bases; no much larger clone is one base distant.

At the junction V is shortened by 3 bases and J by 5 bases; bases outside the gene matches: 4. The cysteine opens and the phenylalanine closes a CDR3 of 15 amino acids. Solely the CDR3 DNA is kept, with 45 bases framed from the first base. Via the germline V gene, CDR1 is LGHNA and CDR2 YSLEER. The immunoSEQ Assay, a bias-controlled multiplex PCR, was used to amplify TCRbeta CDR3 regions from genomic DNA. The authors' pipeline ran thus. Nucleated cell counts per sample were estimated from amplification of reference gene primers within the assay. To quantify the absolute abundance of each unique TCRbeta CDR3 rearrangement, sequence reads were collapsed and filtered. For each sample, productive Simpson clonality was calculated as the square root of Simpson's diversity index over productive rearrangements. TCRdb carries this immuneACCESS record with in-frame sequences only. Its versions omit some clonotypes, under half of them owing to an unresolved V gene in the studies checked, with the rest unexplained. The DNA gave D and trimming, while V, J and clone size come from that table. This sample is represented by 110,000 or so clones; around nine tenths of them were singletons. The ten largest account for under 9% of the sample.

Samples from volunteer blood donors who had recovered from COVID-19 were contributed by a second Seattle source. Whole blood was collected in K2EDTA tubes by collaborating institutions according to the institutions' own protocols. Collaborator samples were shipped for TCRbeta analysis as frozen whole blood, isolated PBMCs, or DNA extracted from either sample type. Input material: peripheral blood. The sequence was collected from a woman aged 65 to 85 who had recovered from COVID-19. The receptor chain draws on TRBV4-3 and TRBJ2-3, with 11 central nucleotides matching TRBD2. The CDR3 loop reads CASSQLAGGRDTQYF. The DNA is TGCGCCAGCAGCCAGTTAGCGGGAGGGCGAGATACGCAGTATTTT.